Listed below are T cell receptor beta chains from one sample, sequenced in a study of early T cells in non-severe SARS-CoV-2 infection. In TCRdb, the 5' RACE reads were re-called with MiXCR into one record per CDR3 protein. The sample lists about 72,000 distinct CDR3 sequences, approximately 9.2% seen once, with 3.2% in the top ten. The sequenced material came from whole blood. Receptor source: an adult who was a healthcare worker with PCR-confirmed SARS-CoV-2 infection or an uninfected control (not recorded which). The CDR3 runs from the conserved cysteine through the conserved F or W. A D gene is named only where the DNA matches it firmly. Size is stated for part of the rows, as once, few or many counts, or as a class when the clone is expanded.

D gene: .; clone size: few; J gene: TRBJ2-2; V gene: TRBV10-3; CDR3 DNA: TGTGCCATCCGAGGGGGGGCAGGTACCGGGGAGCTGTTTTTT; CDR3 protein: CAIRGGAGTGELFF
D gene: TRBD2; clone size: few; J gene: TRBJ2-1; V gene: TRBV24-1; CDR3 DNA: TGTGCCACCGGAAGCGGGAGGATGATTAATGAGCAGTTCTTC; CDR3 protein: CATGSGRMINEQFF
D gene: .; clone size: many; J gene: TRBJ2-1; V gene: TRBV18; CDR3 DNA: TGTGCCAGCTCACCCAATTCGAATGAGCAGTTCTTC; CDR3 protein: CASSPNSNEQFF
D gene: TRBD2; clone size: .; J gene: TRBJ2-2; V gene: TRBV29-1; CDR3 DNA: TGCAGCGTTGCGACTAGCGGGAGATTCGGGGAGCTGTTTTTT; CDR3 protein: CSVATSGRFGELFF
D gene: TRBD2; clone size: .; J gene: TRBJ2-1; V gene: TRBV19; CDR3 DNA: TGTGCCAGTAGTAAGAATAGCGGGAGATCCTACAATGAGCAGTTCTTC; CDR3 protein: CASSKNSGRSYNEQFF
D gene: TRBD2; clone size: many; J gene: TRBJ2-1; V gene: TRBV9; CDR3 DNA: TGTGCCAGCAGCGCCCCTGGGGCGGGAGTAGACAATGAGCAGTTCTTC; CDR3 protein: CASSAPGAGVDNEQFF
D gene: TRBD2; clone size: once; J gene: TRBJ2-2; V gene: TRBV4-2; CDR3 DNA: TGTGCCAGCAGCCAAGATTGGATCGAGCGGGACCCGTCGTACACCGGGGAGCTGTTTTTT; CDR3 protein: CASSQDWIERDPSYTGELFF
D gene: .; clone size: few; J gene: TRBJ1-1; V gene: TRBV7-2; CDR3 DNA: TGTGCCAGCAGCTTAGGAGGGGCTTTCTTT; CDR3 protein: CASSLGGAFF
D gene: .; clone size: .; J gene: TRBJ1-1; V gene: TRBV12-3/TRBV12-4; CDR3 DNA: TGTGCCAGCAGTTTCGCCAGCAGCTCTGAAGCTTTCTTT; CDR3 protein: CASSFASSSEAFF
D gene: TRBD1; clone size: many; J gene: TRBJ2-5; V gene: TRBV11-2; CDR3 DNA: TGTGCCAGCAGCCTAGACGGGTGGGACAGACACCAAGAGACCCAGTACTTC; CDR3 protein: CASSLDGWDRHQETQYF
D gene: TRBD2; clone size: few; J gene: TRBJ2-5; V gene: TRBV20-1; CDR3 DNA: TGCAGTGCTGACGGGACTAGCGGGAACCTCCAAGAGACCCAGTACTTC; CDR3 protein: CSADGTSGNLQETQYF
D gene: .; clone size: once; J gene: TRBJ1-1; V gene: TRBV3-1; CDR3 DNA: TGTGCCAGCAGCGAAAACCTGGGGACTGAAGCTTTCTTT; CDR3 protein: CASSENLGTEAFF
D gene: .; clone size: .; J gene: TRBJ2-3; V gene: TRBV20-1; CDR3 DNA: TGCAGTGCTAGTAGACAGCCCACAGATACGCAGTATTTT; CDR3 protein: CSASRQPTDTQYF
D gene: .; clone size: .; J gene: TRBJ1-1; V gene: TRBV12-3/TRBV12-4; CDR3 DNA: TGTGCCAGCAGGGCCCCCGACAGAAACACTGAAGCTTTCTTT; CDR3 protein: CASRAPDRNTEAFF
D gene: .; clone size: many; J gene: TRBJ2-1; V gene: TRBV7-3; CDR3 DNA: TGTGCCAGCAGCATCCAAAGGACGGGAAATGAGCAGTTCTTC; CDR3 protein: CASSIQRTGNEQFF
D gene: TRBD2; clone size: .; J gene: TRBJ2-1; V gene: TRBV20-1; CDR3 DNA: TGCAGTGCCCGACTAGCGGGGAGCTCCTACAATGAGCAGTTCTTC; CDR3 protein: CSARLAGSSYNEQFF
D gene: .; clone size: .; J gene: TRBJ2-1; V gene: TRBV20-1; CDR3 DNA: TGCAGTGCCACGGAGGACACCTACAATGAGCAGTTCTTC; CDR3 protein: CSATEDTYNEQFF
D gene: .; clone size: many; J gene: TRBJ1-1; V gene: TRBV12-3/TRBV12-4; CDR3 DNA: TGTGCCAGCAGCCCCCCACGGCAATCGGTCACTGAAGCTTTCTTT; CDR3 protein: CASSPPRQSVTEAFF
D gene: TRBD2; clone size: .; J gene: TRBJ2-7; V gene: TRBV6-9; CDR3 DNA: TGTGCCAGCAGTCCCCCCCAGCGGGGCTACTCCTACGAGCAGTACTTC; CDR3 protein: CASSPPQRGYSYEQYF
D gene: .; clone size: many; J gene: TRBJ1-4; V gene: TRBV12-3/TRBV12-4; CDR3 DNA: TGTGCCAGCAGTTCGGGGGCAGCGGGAAATGAAAAACTGTTTTTT; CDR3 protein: CASSSGAAGNEKLFF
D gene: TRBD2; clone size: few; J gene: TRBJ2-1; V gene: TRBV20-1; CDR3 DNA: TGCAGTGCTTCACCGTCTAGCGGACGGCGGTTCTTC; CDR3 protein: CSASPSSGRRFF
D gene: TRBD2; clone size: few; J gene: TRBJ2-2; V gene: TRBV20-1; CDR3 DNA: TGCAGTGCTAGAGTCCCACTAGCGGGAAACACCGGGGAGCTGTTTTTT; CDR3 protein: CSARVPLAGNTGELFF
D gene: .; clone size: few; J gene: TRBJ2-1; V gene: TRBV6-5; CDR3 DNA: TGTGCCAGCAGTGCGCCGGGGCAAAAGAATGAGCAGTTCTTC; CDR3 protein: CASSAPGQKNEQFF
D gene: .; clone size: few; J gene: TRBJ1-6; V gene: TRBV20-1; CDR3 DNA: TGCAGTGTCCGAGATAATTCACCCCTCCACTTT; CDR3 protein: CSVRDNSPLHF
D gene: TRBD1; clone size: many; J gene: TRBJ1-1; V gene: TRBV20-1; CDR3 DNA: TGCAGTGCTAGTGGGGCAGGGGGCTGGTACACTGAAGCTTTCTTT; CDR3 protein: CSASGAGGWYTEAFF
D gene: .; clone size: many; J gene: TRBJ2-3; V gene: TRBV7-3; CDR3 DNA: TGTGCCAGCAGCTTGGGGGGCGCTCGGGGCACAGATACGCAGTATTTT; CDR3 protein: CASSLGGARGTDTQYF
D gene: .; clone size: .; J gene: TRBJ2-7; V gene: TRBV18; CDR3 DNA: TGTGCCAGCTCACGGACTATAGAGGGATCCTACGAGCAGTACTTC; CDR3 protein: CASSRTIEGSYEQYF